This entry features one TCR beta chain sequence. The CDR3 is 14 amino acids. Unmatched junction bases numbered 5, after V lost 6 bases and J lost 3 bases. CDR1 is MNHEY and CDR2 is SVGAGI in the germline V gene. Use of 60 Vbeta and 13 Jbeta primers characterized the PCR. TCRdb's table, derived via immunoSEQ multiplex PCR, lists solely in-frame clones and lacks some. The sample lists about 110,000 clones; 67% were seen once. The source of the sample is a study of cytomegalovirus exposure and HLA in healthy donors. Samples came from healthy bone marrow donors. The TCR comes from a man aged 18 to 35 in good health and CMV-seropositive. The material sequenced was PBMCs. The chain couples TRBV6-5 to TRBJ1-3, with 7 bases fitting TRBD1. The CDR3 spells CASSTGDGGNTIYF. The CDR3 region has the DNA TGTGCCAGCAGCACAGGGGATGGTGGAAACACCATATATTTT.